Listed below are T cell receptor beta chains from one sample, sequenced in a study of cytomegalovirus exposure and HLA in healthy donors. TCRdb's table, derived via immunoSEQ multiplex PCR, lists solely in-frame clones and lacks some. The sample shows some 64,000 clones, 89% of them seen only once. The sample taken for sequencing was PBMCs. The receptors originated from a man aged 25 to 40 in good health and CMV-seropositive. CDR3s include the opening cysteine and the closing phenylalanine or tryptophan. A D gene is named only where the DNA matches it firmly. Clone size is shown for a subset of rows, as once, few, many or a class of expanded clone.

v_gene: TRBV5-1
j_gene: TRBJ1-1
d_gene: .
abundance: .
CDR3aa: CASSLTTNTEAFF
CDR3nt: TGCGCCAGCAGTTTGACAACGAACACTGAAGCTTTCTTT

v_gene: TRBV5-5
j_gene: TRBJ1-2
d_gene: .
abundance: few
CDR3aa: CASSPYEPLGVGGYTF
CDR3nt: TGTGCCAGCAGCCCCTATGAACCCCTAGGGGTGGGAGGCTACACCTTC

v_gene: TRBV11-2
j_gene: TRBJ2-7
d_gene: .
abundance: .
CDR3aa: CASSLETVSYEQYF
CDR3nt: TGTGCCAGCAGCTTAGAGACAGTCTCCTACGAGCAGTACTTC

v_gene: TRBV15
j_gene: TRBJ2-7
d_gene: .
abundance: .
CDR3aa: CATSRAAVSGAHPYEQYF
CDR3nt: TGTGCCACCAGCAGAGCCGCGGTTTCAGGGGCGCACCCCTACGAGCAGTACTTC

v_gene: TRBV19
j_gene: TRBJ1-5
d_gene: .
abundance: .
CDR3aa: CASNRDTGQPQHF
CDR3nt: TGTGCCAGTAATCGGGATACGGGGCAGCCCCAGCATTTT

v_gene: TRBV19
j_gene: TRBJ1-5
d_gene: TRBD1
abundance: .
CDR3aa: CASSVGTGVNSNQPQHF
CDR3nt: TGTGCCAGTAGTGTCGGGACAGGGGTAAATAGCAATCAGCCCCAGCATTTT

v_gene: TRBV28
j_gene: TRBJ1-1
d_gene: .
abundance: .
CDR3aa: CASSLFRTDKAFF
CDR3nt: TGTGCCAGCAGTTTATTTCGGACTGACAAAGCTTTCTTT

v_gene: TRBV6-5
j_gene: TRBJ1-2
d_gene: .
abundance: .
CDR3aa: CASSLGTGSGYTF
CDR3nt: TGTGCCAGCAGTTTGGGCACCGGGAGCGGCTACACCTTC

v_gene: TRBV6-6
j_gene: TRBJ1-5
d_gene: .
abundance: .
CDR3aa: CAGSSGALRGNQPQHF
CDR3nt: TGTGCCGGCAGTTCTGGGGCCTTACGAGGCAATCAGCCCCAGCATTTT

v_gene: TRBV12-2
j_gene: TRBJ2-7
d_gene: .
abundance: .
CDR3aa: CASRNLAEPRYEQYF
CDR3nt: TGTGCAAGTCGCAACCTAGCGGAGCCCCGCTACGAGCAGTACTTC

v_gene: TRBV28
j_gene: TRBJ2-3
d_gene: TRBD2
abundance: .
CDR3aa: CASSFRSGKSTDTQYF
CDR3nt: TGTGCCAGCAGTTTCCGTAGCGGGAAGAGCACAGATACGCAGTATTTT

v_gene: TRBV14
j_gene: TRBJ2-3
d_gene: .
abundance: .
CDR3aa: CASTRTREDRDTQYF
CDR3nt: TGTGCCAGCACCCGTACAAGGGAGGACCGGGATACGCAGTATTTT

v_gene: TRBV11-3
j_gene: TRBJ1-1
d_gene: .
abundance: .
CDR3aa: CASSTRGGDTEAFF
CDR3nt: TGTGCCAGCAGCACCCGGGGGGGGGACACTGAAGCTTTCTTT

v_gene: TRBV7-3
j_gene: TRBJ1-2
d_gene: .
abundance: .
CDR3aa: CASSLTRGYGYTF
CDR3nt: TGTGCCAGCAGCTTAACCAGAGGCTATGGCTACACCTTC

v_gene: TRBV7-9
j_gene: TRBJ1-5
d_gene: TRBD1
abundance: .
CDR3aa: CASSLTGGNQPQHF
CDR3nt: TGTGCCAGCAGCCTCACAGGGGGGAATCAGCCCCAGCATTTT

v_gene: TRBV6-5
j_gene: TRBJ1-1
d_gene: .
abundance: once
CDR3aa: CASSLRGSSTTEAFF
CDR3nt: TGTGCCAGCAGTCTGCGGGGCAGCTCCACCACTGAAGCTTTCTTT

v_gene: TRBV4-1
j_gene: TRBJ2-2
d_gene: .
abundance: .
CDR3aa: CASSPTTGQLNTGELFF
CDR3nt: TGCGCCAGCAGCCCAACTACTGGACAGTTGAACACCGGGGAGCTGTTTTTT

v_gene: TRBV11-3
j_gene: TRBJ2-7
d_gene: .
abundance: .
CDR3aa: CASSLNYQNEQYF
CDR3nt: TGTGCCAGCAGCTTGAACTACCAGAACGAGCAGTACTTC

v_gene: TRBV19
j_gene: TRBJ2-7
d_gene: .
abundance: .
CDR3aa: CASSISAGQEQYF
CDR3nt: TGTGCCAGTAGTATCTCAGCAGGGCAGGAGCAGTACTTC

v_gene: TRBV30
j_gene: TRBJ1-5
d_gene: .
abundance: .
CDR3aa: CAWSDTSGTVSNQPQHF
CDR3nt: TGTGCCTGGAGTGATACATCCGGGACTGTTAGCAATCAGCCCCAGCATTTT

v_gene: TRBV10-3
j_gene: TRBJ1-4
d_gene: TRBD1
abundance: .
CDR3aa: CAISDRDRGNEKLFF
CDR3nt: TGTGCCATCAGTGACAGGGACAGGGGGAATGAAAAACTGTTTTTT

v_gene: TRBV11-2
j_gene: TRBJ2-7
d_gene: .
abundance: .
CDR3aa: CATKGTLRHEQYF
CDR3nt: TGTGCCACCAAAGGGACACTGCGCCACGAGCAGTACTTC

v_gene: TRBV28
j_gene: TRBJ2-1
d_gene: .
abundance: once
CDR3aa: CASSPWGGSACNEQFF
CDR3nt: TGTGCCAGCAGTCCCTGGGGAGGCTCCGCTTGCAATGAGCAGTTCTTC

v_gene: TRBV6-5
j_gene: TRBJ2-5
d_gene: .
abundance: .
CDR3aa: CASSPESWETQYF
CDR3nt: TGTGCCAGCAGCCCCGAAAGCTGGGAGACCCAGTACTTC

v_gene: TRBV19
j_gene: TRBJ1-2
d_gene: .
abundance: .
CDR3aa: CASSARGLNYGYTF
CDR3nt: TGTGCCAGTAGTGCCCGGGGACTAAACTATGGCTACACCTTC

v_gene: TRBV4-1
j_gene: TRBJ2-3
d_gene: .
abundance: .
CDR3aa: CASSLSPYTDTQYF
CDR3nt: TGCGCCAGCAGCCTGAGCCCCTACACAGATACGCAGTATTTT

v_gene: TRBV5-4
j_gene: TRBJ1-1
d_gene: TRBD1
abundance: .
CDR3aa: CASSTGQPNTEAFF
CDR3nt: TGTGCCAGCAGCACGGGACAGCCCAATACTGAAGCTTTCTTT

v_gene: TRBV6-4
j_gene: TRBJ2-5
d_gene: TRBD2
abundance: .
CDR3aa: CASSAEGLAGDQETQYF
CDR3nt: TGTGCCAGCAGTGCGGAGGGACTAGCGGGAGACCAAGAGACCCAGTACTTC

v_gene: TRBV9
j_gene: TRBJ2-3
d_gene: .
abundance: .
CDR3aa: CASSSSGGRTDTQYF
CDR3nt: TGTGCCAGCAGCTCATCAGGGGGGCGGACAGATACGCAGTATTTT

v_gene: TRBV2
j_gene: TRBJ1-4
d_gene: TRBD1
abundance: .
CDR3aa: CASSEGGQISSPIF
CDR3nt: TGTGCCAGCAGTGAGGGGGGACAGATTTCGAGCCCGATTTTT

v_gene: TRBV18
j_gene: TRBJ2-1
d_gene: .
abundance: .
CDR3aa: CASSPESSYNEQFF
CDR3nt: TGTGCCAGCTCACCAGAGAGCTCCTACAATGAGCAGTTCTTC

v_gene: TRBV7-9
j_gene: TRBJ2-5
d_gene: .
abundance: .
CDR3aa: CASSLGRYQETQYF
CDR3nt: TGTGCCAGCAGCTTGGGCAGGTACCAAGAGACCCAGTACTTC

v_gene: TRBV11-3
j_gene: TRBJ2-7
d_gene: TRBD1
abundance: .
CDR3aa: CASSRSGGISYEQYF
CDR3nt: TGTGCCAGCAGCAGGTCAGGGGGCATAAGTTACGAGCAGTACTTC

v_gene: TRBV5-1
j_gene: TRBJ2-5
d_gene: TRBD2
abundance: .
CDR3aa: CASSLGTSGTQETQYF
CDR3nt: TGCGCCAGCAGCTTGGGGACTAGCGGGACCCAAGAGACCCAGTACTTC

v_gene: TRBV29-1
j_gene: TRBJ2-5
d_gene: TRBD2
abundance: .
CDR3aa: CSARLAGETQYF
CDR3nt: TGCAGCGCACGACTAGCAGGAGAGACCCAGTACTTC

v_gene: TRBV9
j_gene: TRBJ2-7
d_gene: .
abundance: .
CDR3aa: CASSVAPGNYEQYF
CDR3nt: TGTGCCAGCAGCGTAGCTCCAGGGAACTACGAGCAGTACTTC

v_gene: TRBV19
j_gene: TRBJ1-1
d_gene: TRBD1
abundance: .
CDR3aa: CASSIDRGAEAFF
CDR3nt: TGTGCCAGTAGTATCGACAGGGGCGCTGAAGCTTTCTTT

v_gene: TRBV14
j_gene: TRBJ1-5
d_gene: .
abundance: .
CDR3aa: CASSQGLNQPQHF
CDR3nt: TGTGCCAGCAGCCAAGGGCTCAATCAGCCCCAGCATTTT

v_gene: TRBV30
j_gene: TRBJ1-2
d_gene: TRBD1
abundance: .
CDR3aa: CAWSEGQGGYGYTF
CDR3nt: TGTGCCTGGAGTGAGGGACAGGGCGGCTATGGCTACACCTTC

v_gene: TRBV5-4
j_gene: TRBJ1-2
d_gene: TRBD1
abundance: .
CDR3aa: CASSLGGQDYGYTF
CDR3nt: TGTGCCAGCAGCTTGGGGGGACAGGACTATGGCTACACCTTC

v_gene: TRBV6-5
j_gene: TRBJ1-2
d_gene: .
abundance: .
CDR3aa: CASRDRDNGYTF
CDR3nt: TGTGCCAGCAGAGATAGGGACAACGGCTACACCTTC

v_gene: TRBV7-9
j_gene: TRBJ2-3
d_gene: TRBD2
abundance: .
CDR3aa: CASSSSGRDTQYF
CDR3nt: TGTGCCAGCAGCAGTAGCGGGAGGGATACGCAGTATTTT

v_gene: TRBV7-6
j_gene: TRBJ2-7
d_gene: TRBD1
abundance: .
CDR3aa: CASSLATTGASYEQYF
CDR3nt: TGTGCCAGCAGCTTAGCGACGACAGGGGCCTCCTACGAGCAGTACTTC

v_gene: TRBV5-1
j_gene: TRBJ1-1
d_gene: TRBD1
abundance: .
CDR3aa: CASSLQGVRDVPEAFF
CDR3nt: TGCGCCAGCAGCTTGCAGGGGGTCAGGGACGTGCCTGAAGCTTTCTTT

v_gene: TRBV7-9
j_gene: TRBJ2-6
d_gene: TRBD1
abundance: .
CDR3aa: CASRPGQGFGANVLTF
CDR3nt: TGTGCCAGTAGACCGGGACAGGGCTTTGGGGCCAACGTCCTGACTTTC

v_gene: TRBV28
j_gene: TRBJ2-3
d_gene: TRBD1
abundance: .
CDR3aa: CASSPWDRGRTDTQYF
CDR3nt: TGTGCCAGCAGTCCCTGGGACAGGGGACGCACAGATACGCAGTATTTT

v_gene: TRBV7-2
j_gene: TRBJ2-7
d_gene: .
abundance: .
CDR3aa: CASSSPVGDEQYF
CDR3nt: TGTGCCAGCAGCTCCCCAGTCGGGGACGAGCAGTACTTC

v_gene: TRBV19
j_gene: TRBJ1-2
d_gene: .
abundance: .
CDR3aa: CASTLGDNRLDGYTF
CDR3nt: TGTGCCAGTACCCTGGGGGACAACCGTTTGGATGGCTACACCTTC